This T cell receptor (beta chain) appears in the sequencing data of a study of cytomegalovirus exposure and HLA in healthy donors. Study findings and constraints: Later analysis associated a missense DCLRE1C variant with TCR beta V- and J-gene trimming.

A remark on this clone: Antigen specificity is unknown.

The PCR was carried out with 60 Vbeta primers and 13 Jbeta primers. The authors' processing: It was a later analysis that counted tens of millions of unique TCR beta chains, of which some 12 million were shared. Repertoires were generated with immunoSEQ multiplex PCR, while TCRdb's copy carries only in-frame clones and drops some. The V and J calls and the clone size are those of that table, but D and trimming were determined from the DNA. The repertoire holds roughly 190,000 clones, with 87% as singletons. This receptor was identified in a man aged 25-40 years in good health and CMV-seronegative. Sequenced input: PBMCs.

In DNA form, the CDR3 reads TGCAGCGGCCGACAGGATAATAGCAATCAGCCCCAGCATTTT. Translation gives CSGRQDNSNQPQHF. The chain is built from TRBV29-1 and TRBJ1-5; D perhaps matches TRBD1 (6 bases). The CDR3 has 14 amino acids. V lost 7 bases and J 0 bases, leaving 13 bases between the germline ends. Germline V lookup: CDR1 SQVTM, CDR2 ANQGSEA.